The present TCR beta chain was sequenced within a study of T cell responses to AZD1222 COVID-19 vaccine. Study-level information: Researchers grouped second doses given at about 4 or about 12 weeks into one pool. Study results and limitations: Sampling captured repertoires only after the peak T cell response. There were mostly white British donors and more females than males, and clonal diversity was possibly underestimated.

Per germline, CDR1 ENHRY and CDR2 SYGVKD. The CDR3 contains 15 residues. The ends lost 4 bases at V and 7 bases at J; junction bases unmatched: 7. Sequenced by immunoSEQ multiplex PCR; TCRdb stores in-frame clones only, minus some. The sample includes roughly 100,000 clones, around 90% of them seen just once. Concerning this clone itself: What it binds is unknown.

V is TRBV10-3 and J is TRBJ2-1; 10 nucleotides agree with TRBD2. The sequence derives from an adult in good health. The sequenced sample was peripheral blood, obtained on day 0 of AZD1222 vaccination. CDR3: CAISAPGLAINEQFF. The CDR3 nucleotides are TGTGCCATCAGTGCGCCGGGACTAGCGATTAATGAGCAGTTCTTC.